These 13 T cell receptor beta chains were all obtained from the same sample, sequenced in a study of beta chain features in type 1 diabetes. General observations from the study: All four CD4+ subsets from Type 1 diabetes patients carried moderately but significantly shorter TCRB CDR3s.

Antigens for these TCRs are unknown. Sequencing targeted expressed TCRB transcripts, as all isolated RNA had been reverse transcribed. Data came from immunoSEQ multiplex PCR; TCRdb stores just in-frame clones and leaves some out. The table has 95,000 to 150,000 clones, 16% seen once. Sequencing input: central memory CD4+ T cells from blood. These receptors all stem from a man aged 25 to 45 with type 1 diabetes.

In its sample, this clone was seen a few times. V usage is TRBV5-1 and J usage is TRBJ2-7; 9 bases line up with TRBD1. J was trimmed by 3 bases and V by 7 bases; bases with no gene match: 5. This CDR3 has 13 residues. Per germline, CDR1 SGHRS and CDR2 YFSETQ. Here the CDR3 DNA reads TGCGCCAGCTCAAGGACAGGGGTCTACGAGCAGTACTTC. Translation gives CASSRTGVYEQYF.

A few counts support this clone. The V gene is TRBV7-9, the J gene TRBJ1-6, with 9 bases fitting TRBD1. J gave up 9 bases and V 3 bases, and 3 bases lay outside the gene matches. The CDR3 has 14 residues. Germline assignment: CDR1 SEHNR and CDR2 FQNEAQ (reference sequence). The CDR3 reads CASSFDRGASPLHF. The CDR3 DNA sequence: TGTGCCAGCAGCTTCGACAGGGGGGCTTCACCCCTCCACTTT. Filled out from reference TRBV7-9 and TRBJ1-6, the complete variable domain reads DTGVSQNPRHKITKRGQNVTFRCDPISEHNRLYWYRQTLGQGPEFLTYFQNEAQLEKSRLLSDRFSAERPKGSFSTLEIQRTEQGDSAMYLCASSFDRGASPLHFGNGTRLTVT.

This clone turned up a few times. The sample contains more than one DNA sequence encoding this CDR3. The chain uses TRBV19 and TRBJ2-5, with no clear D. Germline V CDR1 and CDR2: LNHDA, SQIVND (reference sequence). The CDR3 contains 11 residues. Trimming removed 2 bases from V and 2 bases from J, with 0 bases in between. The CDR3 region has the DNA TGTGCCAGTAGTATACAAGAGACCCAGTACTTC. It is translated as CASSIQETQYF. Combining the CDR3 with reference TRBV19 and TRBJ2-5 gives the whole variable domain DGGITQSPKYLFRKEGQNVTLSCEQNLNHDAMYWYRQDPGQGLRLIYYSQIVNDFQKGDIAEGYSVSREKKESFPLTVTSAQKNPTAFYLCASSIQETQYFGPGTRLLVL.

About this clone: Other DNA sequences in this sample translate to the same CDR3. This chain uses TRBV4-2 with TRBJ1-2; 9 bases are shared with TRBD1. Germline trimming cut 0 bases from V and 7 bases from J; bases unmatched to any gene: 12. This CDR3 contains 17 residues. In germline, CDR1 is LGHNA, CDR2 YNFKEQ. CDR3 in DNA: TGTGCCAGCAGCCAAGAGCGGGACAGGGATTTCGCGATTGGCTACACCTTC. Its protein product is CASSQERDRDFAIGYTF.

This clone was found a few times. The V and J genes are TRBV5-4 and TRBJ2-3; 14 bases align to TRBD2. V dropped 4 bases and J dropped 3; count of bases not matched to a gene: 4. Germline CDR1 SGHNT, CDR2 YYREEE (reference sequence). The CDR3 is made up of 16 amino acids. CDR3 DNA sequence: TGTGCCAGCAGCATGACTAGCGGGGGGGCAACAGATACGCAGTATTTT. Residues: CASSMTSGGATDTQYF.

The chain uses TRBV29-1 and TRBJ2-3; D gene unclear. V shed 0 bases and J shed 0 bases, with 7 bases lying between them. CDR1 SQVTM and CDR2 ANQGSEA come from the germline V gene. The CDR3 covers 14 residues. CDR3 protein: CSVEDMESTDTQYF. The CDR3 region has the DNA TGCAGCGTTGAAGACATGGAGAGCACAGATACGCAGTATTTT.

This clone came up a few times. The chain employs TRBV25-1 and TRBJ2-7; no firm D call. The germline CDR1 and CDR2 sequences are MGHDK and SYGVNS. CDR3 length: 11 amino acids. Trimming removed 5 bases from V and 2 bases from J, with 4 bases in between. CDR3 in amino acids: CASSPPYEQYF. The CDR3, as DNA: TGTGCCAGCAGTCCGCCCTACGAGCAGTACTTC.

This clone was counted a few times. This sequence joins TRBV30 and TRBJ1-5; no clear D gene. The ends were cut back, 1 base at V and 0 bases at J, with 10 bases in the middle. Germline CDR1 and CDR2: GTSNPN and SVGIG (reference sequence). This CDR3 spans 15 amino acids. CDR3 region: CAWSGGQNSNQPQHF. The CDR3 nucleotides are TGTGCCTGGAGTGGAGGGCAGAATAGCAATCAGCCCCAGCATTTT.

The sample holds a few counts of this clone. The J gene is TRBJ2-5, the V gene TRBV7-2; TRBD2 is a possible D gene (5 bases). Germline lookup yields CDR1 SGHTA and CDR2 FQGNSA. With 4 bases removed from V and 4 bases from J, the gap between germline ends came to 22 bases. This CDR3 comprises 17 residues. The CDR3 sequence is CASSSHLLGRYTETQYF. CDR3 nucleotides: TGTGCCAGCAGCTCTCACCTCCTAGGGAGATATACAGAGACCCAGTACTTC.

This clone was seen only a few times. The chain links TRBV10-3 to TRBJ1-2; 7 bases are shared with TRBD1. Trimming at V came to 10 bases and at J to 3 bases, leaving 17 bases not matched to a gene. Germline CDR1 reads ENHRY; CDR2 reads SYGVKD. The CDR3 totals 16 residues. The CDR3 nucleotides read TGTGCCAGCAGCCCTACAGGGGTAGGGGTTGACTATGGCTACACCTTC. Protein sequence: CASSPTGVGVDYGYTF.

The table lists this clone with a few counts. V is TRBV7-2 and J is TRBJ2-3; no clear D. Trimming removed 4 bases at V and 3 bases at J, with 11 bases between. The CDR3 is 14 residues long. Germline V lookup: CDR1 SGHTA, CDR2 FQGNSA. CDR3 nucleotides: TGTGCCAGCAGCTCCGGCCCTGAGACAGATACGCAGTATTTT. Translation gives CASSSGPETDTQYF. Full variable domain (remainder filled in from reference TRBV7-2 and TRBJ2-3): GAGVSQSPSNKVTEKGKDVELRCDPISGHTALYWYRQSLGQGLEFLIYFQGNSAPDKSGLPSDRFSAERTGGSVSTLTIQRTQQEDSAVYLCASSSGPETDTQYFGPGTRLTVL.

The DNA for the CDR3 is TGTGCCAGCAGCTTAAAGATTAGCGGGGGAGAGCAGTACTTC. Encoded protein: CASSLKISGGEQYF. The rearrangement uses TRBV7-9 and TRBJ2-7, with 9 positions matching TRBD2. This CDR3 is 14 amino acids long. The J segment lost 7 bases and the V segment lost 2 bases, leaving 6 bases of the junction unmatched. Germline lookup yields CDR1 SEHNR and CDR2 FQNEAQ (reference sequence). Supplemented by reference TRBV7-9 and TRBJ2-7, the full variable domain reads DTGVSQNPRHKITKRGQNVTFRCDPISEHNRLYWYRQTLGQGPEFLTYFQNEAQLEKSRLLSDRFSAERPKGSFSTLEIQRTEQGDSAMYLCASSLKISGGEQYFGPGTRLTVT.

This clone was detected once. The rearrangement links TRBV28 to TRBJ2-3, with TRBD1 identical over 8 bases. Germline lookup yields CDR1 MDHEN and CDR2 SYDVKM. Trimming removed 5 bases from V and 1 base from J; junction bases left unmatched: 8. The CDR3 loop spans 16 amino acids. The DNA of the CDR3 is TGTGCCAGCAGTCGCCCCCCGGGACAGGGCACAGATACGCAGTATTTT. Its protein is CASSRPPGQGTDTQYF. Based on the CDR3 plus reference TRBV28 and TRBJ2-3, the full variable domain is DVKVTQSSRYLVKRTGEKVFLECVQDMDHENMFWYRQDPGLGLRLIYFSYDVKMKEKGDIPEGYSVSREKKERFSLILESASTNQTSMYLCASSRPPGQGTDTQYFGPGTRLTVL.